This T cell receptor beta chain was sequenced during a study of T cell repertoires in cytomegalovirus infection. This clonotype occurred a few times. Using its own MiXCR run on the reads, TCRdb lists one record per CDR3 protein. This sample has about 180,000 distinct CDR3 sequences, with approximately 18% found just once. In germline, CDR1 is SEHNR, CDR2 FQNEAQ (reference sequence). V shed 5 bases and J 5 bases; nucleotides not matched to a gene: 14. The CDR3 has 16 amino acids. The sample comprised CD8+ T cells from PBMCs. This clonotype was obtained from a human donor in good health (CMV status not recorded). Some clones in this sample may be carry-over from other donors' samples. The V call is TRBV7-9, the J call TRBJ2-7; 8 positions agree with TRBD1. As DNA, the CDR3 is TGTGCCAGCAGCCCCCCGGGGACAGGTGATGGAGACGAGCAGTACTTC. Residues: CASSPPGTGDGDEQYF.